One and the same sample provided the 24 T cell receptor beta chains below, sequenced in a study of early T cells in non-severe SARS-CoV-2 infection. TCRdb redid the calling of the 5' RACE reads with MiXCR, one entry per CDR3 protein. The top ten clones hold approximately 4.8% of a sample with roughly 80,000 distinct CDR3 sequences, more than 9% of them seen once. The material sequenced was whole blood. These receptors all stem from an adult who was a healthcare worker with PCR-confirmed SARS-CoV-2 infection or an uninfected control (not recorded which).

This clonotype was found many times. V usage is TRBV28 and J usage is TRBJ2-3; 9 nucleotides agree with TRBD2. Trimming cost V 2 bases and J 4 bases; bases outside gene matches: 4. CDR3 length: 15 amino acids. Germline V gives CDR1 MDHEN, CDR2 SYDVKM. In nucleotides, the CDR3 is TGTGCCAGCAGTTTAGGTAGCGGGAGATCAGATACGCAGTATTTT. Protein: CASSLGSGRSDTQYF.

This rearrangement joins TRBV3-1 to TRBJ1-2; no clear D gene. CDR1 LGHDT and CDR2 YNNKEL come from the germline V gene (reference sequence). This CDR3 spans 11 amino acids. V was shortened by 1 base and J by 8 bases, with 5 bases between the two germline ends. Here the CDR3 DNA reads TGTGCCAGCAGCCAAGGGTCCGGCTACACCTTC. Residues: CASSQGSGYTF.

Only a few counts were recorded for this clonotype. V and J are TRBV4-2 and TRBJ2-3; possible D gene TRBD2, 6 bases. Germline loops: CDR1 LGHNA, CDR2 YNFKEQ. Between the trimmed V and J ends, which lost 0 bases and 5 bases, there was a span of 9 bases. The CDR3 runs to 14 residues. Here the CDR3 DNA reads TGTGCCAGCAGCCAAGAGGATAGCGGAGATACGCAGTATTTT. This sequence encodes CASSQEDSGDTQYF.

This clonotype has ten or more counts. This chain connects TRBV10-3 to TRBJ1-4, with D maybe TRBD1 (6 bases). Germline CDR1 ENHRY, CDR2 SYGVKD. The CDR3 spans 15 residues. Trimming cost V 0 bases and J 8 bases, with 13 bases left between them. The CDR3 here is CAISESPDSAEKLFF. In nucleotides, the CDR3 is TGTGCCATCAGTGAGTCGCCGGACAGCGCCGAAAAACTGTTTTTT.

The rearrangement joins TRBV6-6 to TRBJ2-3; no reliable D call. V shed 2 bases and J shed 3 bases, with 12 bases lying between them. Germline V gene data show CDR1 as MNHNY and CDR2 as SVGAGI (reference sequence). The CDR3 has 15 residues. This CDR3 reads CASSYTEGVTDTQYF. The CDR3 bases are TGTGCCAGCAGTTACACTGAAGGAGTGACAGATACGCAGTATTTT.

This clonotype was recorded at least ten times. V and J are TRBV28 and TRBJ2-7; 11 bases are a match to TRBD2. This CDR3 comprises 16 residues. With 6 bases clipped from V and 0 bases from J, the junction kept 7 bases outside the gene matches. From germline, CDR1 is MDHEN and CDR2 SYDVKM. The CDR3 nucleotides read TGTGCCAGCAGCCCCCGACTAGCGGGACGCTCCTACGAGCAGTACTTC. Translation gives CASSPRLAGRSYEQYF. Based on the CDR3 plus reference TRBV28 and TRBJ2-7, the full variable domain is DVKVTQSSRYLVKRTGEKVFLECVQDMDHENMFWYRQDPGLGLRLIYFSYDVKMKEKGDIPEGYSVSREKKERFSLILESASTNQTSMYLCASSPRLAGRSYEQYFGPGTRLTVT.

This clonotype was detected many times. This sequence joins TRBV28 and TRBJ2-1, with 12 bases lining up with TRBD2. The V segment lost 1 base and the J segment 9 bases; nucleotides outside the gene matches: 10. This CDR3 has 17 amino acids. The V gene's germline CDR1 is MDHEN and CDR2 SYDVKM. The CDR3 coding sequence is TGTGCCAGCAGTTTATTCGACCTAGCGGGAGGGCCGGGTGAGCAGTTCTTC. Translated, it gives CASSLFDLAGGPGEQFF.

This clonotype occurred once. The chain has TRBV6-2 or TRBV6-3 and TRBJ1-6; a possible D gene is TRBD1 (6 bases). The length of the CDR3 is 18 residues. V gave up 2 bases and J gave up 6 bases, with 20 bases separating them. Germline V gives CDR1 MNHEY, CDR2 SVGEGT. The CDR3 here is CASSYPIRRTALNSPLHF. CDR3 coding DNA: TGTGCCAGCAGTTACCCAATCCGGAGGACAGCTCTTAATTCACCCCTCCACTTT.

This clonotype was counted ten times or more. The chain uses TRBV12-5 and TRBJ2-2; a possible D gene is TRBD2 (6 bases). Trimming shortened V by 8 bases and J by 4 bases, and 20 bases separated the two germline ends. The CDR3 loop spans 16 amino acids. Germline-derived CDR1 and CDR2 are LGHNT and FRNRAP. The CDR3 coding sequence is TGTGCTAGTTCATACCGGGTGCGGGGTTCCACCGGGGAGCTGTTTTTT. Translating gives CASSYRVRGSTGELFF. The full variable domain, in which reference TRBV12-5 and TRBJ2-2 provide the parts outside the CDR3, is DARVTQTPRHKVTEMGQEVTMRCQPILGHNTVFWYRQTMMQGLELLAYFRNRAPLDDSGMPKDRFSAEMPDATLATLKIQPSEPRDSAVYFCASSYRVRGSTGELFFGEGSRLTVL.

In this sample, this clonotype turned up many times. The genes are TRBV7-8 and TRBJ1-5; no definite D call. Germline V lookup: CDR1 SGHVS, CDR2 FQNEAQ. The CDR3 totals 14 residues. With 4 bases removed from V and 4 bases from J, the gap between germline ends came to 11 bases. The CDR3 nucleotides are TGTGCCAGCAGCTCCCTCTTAGGTAATCAGCCCCAGCATTTT. As protein: CASSSLLGNQPQHF.

This clonotype was recorded many times. The chain joins TRBV20-1 to TRBJ2-7, with 7 bases aligning to TRBD2. The CDR3 is 13 amino acids. The germline gives CDR1 DFQATT, CDR2 SNEGSKA (reference sequence). Trimming at V came to 6 bases and at J to 4 bases, leaving 9 bases not matched to a gene. CDR3 region: CSARWGGGYEQYF. CDR3 DNA: TGCAGTGCCAGGTGGGGGGGTGGTTACGAGCAGTACTTC.

This clonotype was recorded at least ten times. The rearrangement uses TRBV5-4 and TRBJ1-1; 8 positions agree with TRBD1. In germline, CDR1 is SGHNT, CDR2 YYREEE (reference sequence). With V trimmed by 5 bases and J by 3 bases, 6 bases remained unmatched. The CDR3 is 14 residues long. The CDR3 nucleotides are TGTGCCAGCAGAACCCCGGGACAGGACACTGAAGCTTTCTTT. Translation gives CASRTPGQDTEAFF. The variable domain in full, completed from reference TRBV5-4 and TRBJ1-1, reads ETGVTQSPTHLIKTRGQQVTLRCSSQSGHNTVSWYQQALGQGPQFIFQYYREEENGRGNFPPRFSGLQFPNYSSELNVNALELDDSALYLCASRTPGQDTEAFFGQGTRLTVV.

The genes are TRBV4-1 and TRBJ1-1, with 9 bases fitting TRBD1. The CDR3 runs to 16 residues. From germline, CDR1 is MGHRA and CDR2 YSYEKL. V lost 5 bases, J lost 0 bases, and 7 bases stayed unmatched. CDR3: CASSERDRAMNTEAFF. The CDR3 DNA follows: TGCGCCAGCAGCGAAAGGGACAGGGCCATGAACACTGAAGCTTTCTTT.

J is TRBJ2-2 and V is TRBV10-3, with TRBD2 matching 13 bases. V dropped 9 bases and J dropped 5; count of bases not matched to a gene: 9. The CDR3 loop spans 16 amino acids. Germline V gene data show CDR1 as ENHRY and CDR2 as SYGVKD. The CDR3 bases are TGTGCCATATCCGGGACTAGCGGGATAACTACCGGGGAGCTGTTTTTT. Translating gives CAISGTSGITTGELFF.

This clonotype turned up a few times. The chain uses TRBV9 and TRBJ1-6, with 8 bases lining up with TRBD1. Germline trimming cut 3 bases from V and 7 bases from J; bases unmatched to any gene: 6. The CDR3 contains 15 residues. Germline-derived CDR1 and CDR2 are SGDLS and YYNGEE. CDR3 bases: TGTGCCAGCAGCGCCAGGGGGCGCGGGAATTCACCCCTCCACTTT. It codes for CASSARGRGNSPLHF.

This clonotype was observed at least ten times. The genes are TRBV6-1 and TRBJ1-4; 10 bases align to TRBD1. The CDR3 runs 14 residues. Germline trimming cut 6 bases from V and 5 bases from J; bases unmatched to any gene: 3. Germline V CDR1 and CDR2: MNHNS, SASEGT. The CDR3 loop is CASRTGQGNEKLFF. CDR3 in DNA: TGTGCCAGCAGGACGGGACAGGGGAATGAAAAACTGTTTTTT.

This chain links TRBV20-1 with TRBJ1-5; a weak D match, TRBD1 (5 bases). Germline CDR1 reads DFQATT; CDR2 reads SNEGSKA (reference sequence). The germline V and J ends were trimmed by 1 base and 3 bases, with 13 bases remaining between them. There are 15 residues in the CDR3. Here the CDR3 DNA reads TGCAGTGCTAGAGGGGGACCGGACTACAATCAGCCCCAGCATTTT. Amino acid sequence: CSARGGPDYNQPQHF.

The sample holds many counts of this clonotype. The chain combines TRBV20-1 with TRBJ2-5, with TRBD2 as a possible D gene (6 bases). The length of the CDR3 is 16 residues. Germline V gene sequence: CDR1 DFQATT, CDR2 SNEGSKA (reference sequence). The V gene lost 7 bases and the J gene lost 2 bases, with 23 bases spanning the gap. The CDR3 reads CSVSSTASGYQETQYF. CDR3 DNA sequence: TGCAGTGTTTCGTCGACCGCGAGCGGGTATCAAGAGACCCAGTACTTC.

This clonotype was observed at least ten times. The chain recombines TRBV9 with TRBJ2-1, with TRBD2 identical over 10 bases. The CDR3 runs 16 residues. The V gene end was trimmed by 3 bases and the J gene end by 0 bases; junction bases not matched to a gene: 3. CDR1 and CDR2 (germline): SGDLS, YYNGEE. The CDR3 DNA is TGTGCCAGCAGCGGATCTAGCGGGAGCTCCTACAATGAGCAGTTCTTC. Translated: CASSGSSGSSYNEQFF. Complete variable domain (other parts from reference TRBV9 and TRBJ2-1): DSGVTQTPKHLITATGQRVTLRCSPRSGDLSVYWYQQSLDQGLQFLIQYYNGEERAKGNILERFSAQQFPDLHSELNLSSLELGDSALYFCASSGSSGSSYNEQFFGPGTRLTVL.

This clonotype has a count of ten or more. J is TRBJ2-2 and V is TRBV11-2; D unresolved. Trimming stripped 5 bases from V and 8 bases from J, with 9 bases between. CDR1 and CDR2 from the germline V gene are SGHAT and FQNNGV. The CDR3 loop spans 12 amino acids. In nucleotides, the CDR3 is TGTGCCAGCAGCCGGCAGGTGGGGGAGCTGTTTTTT. Its protein is CASSRQVGELFF.

Here the CDR3 reads CASSSTGNYNEQFF. In nucleotides, the CDR3 is TGTGCCAGCAGCTCCACAGGGAACTACAATGAGCAGTTCTTC. The chain recombines TRBV7-3 with TRBJ2-1; the D gene is possibly TRBD1 (6 bases). Germline V gene lookup returns CDR1 SGHTA and CDR2 FQGTGA. The ends were cut back, 4 bases at V and 3 bases at J, with 10 bases in the middle. CDR3 size: 14 residues.

This clonotype was seen only a few times. The genes are TRBV19 and TRBJ2-1, with TRBD1 as a possible D gene (6 bases). The CDR3 extends over 17 amino acids. Trimming took off 0 bases at V and 0 bases at J, with 12 bases between the two ends. The germline V gene encodes CDR1 LNHDA and CDR2 SQIVND (reference sequence). DNA of the CDR3: TGTGCCAGTAGTATAGATCTTGGGGGCCACTCCTACAATGAGCAGTTCTTC. Protein: CASSIDLGGHSYNEQFF.

This rearrangement joins TRBV4-1 to TRBJ2-3; D is unclear. CDR3 length: 13 amino acids. The V gene's germline CDR1 is MGHRA and CDR2 YSYEKL. V gave up 2 bases and J gave up 6 bases, with 9 bases separating them. In nucleotides, the CDR3 is TGCGCCAGCAGCCAAAGGGATGGGGATACGCAGTATTTT. The encoded protein is CASSQRDGDTQYF.

This clonotype was detected many times. This sequence joins TRBV20-1 and TRBJ2-2, with TRBD2 as a possible D gene (5 bases). The CDR3 consists of 15 residues. V was clipped by 3 bases and J by 0 bases, with 11 bases between them. From germline, CDR1 is DFQATT and CDR2 SNEGSKA (reference sequence). The CDR3 nucleotides read TGCAGTGCTAGTATAGGGAGATCGAACACCGGGGAGCTGTTTTTT. Its translation: CSASIGRSNTGELFF.